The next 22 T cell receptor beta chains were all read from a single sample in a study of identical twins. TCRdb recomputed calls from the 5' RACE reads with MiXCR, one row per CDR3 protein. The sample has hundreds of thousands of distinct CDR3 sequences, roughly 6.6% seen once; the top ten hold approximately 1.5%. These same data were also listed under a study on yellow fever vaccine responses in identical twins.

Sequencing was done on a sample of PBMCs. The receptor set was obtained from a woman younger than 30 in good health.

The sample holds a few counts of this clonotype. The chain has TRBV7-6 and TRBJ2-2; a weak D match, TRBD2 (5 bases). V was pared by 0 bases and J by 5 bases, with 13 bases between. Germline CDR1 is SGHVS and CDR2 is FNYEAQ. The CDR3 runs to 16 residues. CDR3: CASSLASGMGTGELFF. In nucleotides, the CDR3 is TGTGCCAGCAGCTTAGCTTCGGGGATGGGGACCGGGGAGCTGTTTTTT.

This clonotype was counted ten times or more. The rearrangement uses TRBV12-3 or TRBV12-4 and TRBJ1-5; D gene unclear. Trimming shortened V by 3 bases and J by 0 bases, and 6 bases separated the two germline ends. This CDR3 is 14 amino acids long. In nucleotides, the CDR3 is TGTGCCAGCAGTTTCGGGATTAGCAATCAGCCCCAGCATTTT. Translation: CASSFGISNQPQHF.

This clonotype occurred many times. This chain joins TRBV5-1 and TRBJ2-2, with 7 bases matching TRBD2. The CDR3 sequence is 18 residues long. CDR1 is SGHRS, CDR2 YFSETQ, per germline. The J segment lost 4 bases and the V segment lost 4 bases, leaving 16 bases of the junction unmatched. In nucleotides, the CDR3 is TGCGCCAGCAGCCCACCTGGACTAGTCTTCCCTTTCACCGGGGAGCTGTTTTTT. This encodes CASSPPGLVFPFTGELFF.

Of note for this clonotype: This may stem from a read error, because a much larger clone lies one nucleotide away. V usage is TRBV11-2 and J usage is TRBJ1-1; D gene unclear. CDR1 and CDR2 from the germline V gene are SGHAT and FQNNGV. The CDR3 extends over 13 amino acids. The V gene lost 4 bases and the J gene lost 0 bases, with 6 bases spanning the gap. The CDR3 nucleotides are TGTGCCAGCAGCTCAGACATGAACACTGAAGCTTTCTTT. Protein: CASSSDMNTEAFF.

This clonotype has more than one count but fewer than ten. CDR3 in amino acids: CASSLDGRAWWDEQFF. CDR3 coding DNA: TGTGCCAGCAGCTTAGACGGGAGGGCCTGGTGGGATGAGCAGTTCTTC. The V call is TRBV7-9, the J call TRBJ2-1, with 8 nucleotides matching TRBD2. The V gene's germline CDR1 is SEHNR and CDR2 FQNEAQ (reference sequence). After removal of 1 base from V and 8 bases from J, the junction contained 10 bases not matched to a gene. The CDR3 has 16 residues.

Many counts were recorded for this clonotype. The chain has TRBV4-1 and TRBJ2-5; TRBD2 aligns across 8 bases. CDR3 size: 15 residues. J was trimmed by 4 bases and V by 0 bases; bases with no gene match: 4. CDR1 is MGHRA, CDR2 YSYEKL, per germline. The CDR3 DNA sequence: TGCGCCAGCAGCCAAGACGGGGGGGCTCGAGAGACCCAGTACTTC. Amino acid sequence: CASSQDGGARETQYF.

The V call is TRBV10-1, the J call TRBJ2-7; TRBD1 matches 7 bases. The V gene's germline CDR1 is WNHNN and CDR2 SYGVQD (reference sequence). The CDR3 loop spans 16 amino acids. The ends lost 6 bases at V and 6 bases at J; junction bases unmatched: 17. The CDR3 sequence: CASSPNGPGQTAEQYF. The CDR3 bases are TGCGCCAGCAGCCCTAACGGGCCGGGACAGACGGCCGAGCAGTACTTC.

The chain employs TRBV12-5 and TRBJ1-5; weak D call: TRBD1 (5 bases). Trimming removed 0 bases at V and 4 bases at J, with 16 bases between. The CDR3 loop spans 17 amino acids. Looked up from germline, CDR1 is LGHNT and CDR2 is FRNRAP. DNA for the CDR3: TGTGCTAGTGGTTTGGTATGGTCAGGGTTTAGGAATCAGCCCCAGCATTTT. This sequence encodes CASGLVWSGFRNQPQHF. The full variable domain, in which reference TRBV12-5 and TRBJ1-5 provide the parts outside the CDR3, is DARVTQTPRHKVTEMGQEVTMRCQPILGHNTVFWYRQTMMQGLELLAYFRNRAPLDDSGMPKDRFSAEMPDATLATLKIQPSEPRDSAVYFCASGLVWSGFRNQPQHFGDGTRLSIL.

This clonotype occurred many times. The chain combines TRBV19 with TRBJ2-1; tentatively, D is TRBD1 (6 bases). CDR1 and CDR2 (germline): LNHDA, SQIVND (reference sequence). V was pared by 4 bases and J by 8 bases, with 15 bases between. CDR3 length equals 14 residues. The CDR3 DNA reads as TGTGCCAGTAGTACGACCGGGACACTGGATGAGCAGTTCTTC. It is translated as CASSTTGTLDEQFF. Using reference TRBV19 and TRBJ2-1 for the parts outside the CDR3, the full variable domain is DGGITQSPKYLFRKEGQNVTLSCEQNLNHDAMYWYRQDPGQGLRLIYYSQIVNDFQKGDIAEGYSVSREKKESFPLTVTSAQKNPTAFYLCASSTTGTLDEQFFGPGTRLTVL.

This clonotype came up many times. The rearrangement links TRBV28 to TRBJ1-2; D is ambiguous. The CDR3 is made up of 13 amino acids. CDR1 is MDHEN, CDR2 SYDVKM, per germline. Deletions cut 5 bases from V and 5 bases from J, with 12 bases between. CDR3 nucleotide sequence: TGTGCCAGCAGTAGGAGGGTGGCATATGGCTACACCTTC. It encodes CASSRRVAYGYTF.

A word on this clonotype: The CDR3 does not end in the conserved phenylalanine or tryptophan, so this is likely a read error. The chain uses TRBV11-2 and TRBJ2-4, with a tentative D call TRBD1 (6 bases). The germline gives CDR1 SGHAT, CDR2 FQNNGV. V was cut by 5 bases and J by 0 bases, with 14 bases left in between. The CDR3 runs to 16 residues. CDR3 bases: TGTGCCAGCAGCCAGAGGGGACAAGGAGCCAAAAACATTCAGTACTCC. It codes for CASSQRGQGAKNIQYS.

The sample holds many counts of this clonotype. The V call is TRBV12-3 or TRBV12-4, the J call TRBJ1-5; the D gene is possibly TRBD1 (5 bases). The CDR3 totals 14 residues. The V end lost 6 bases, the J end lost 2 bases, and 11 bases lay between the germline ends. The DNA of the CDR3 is TGTGCCAGCAGGTCCCGGGACCGCAATCAGCCCCAGCATTTT. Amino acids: CASRSRDRNQPQHF.

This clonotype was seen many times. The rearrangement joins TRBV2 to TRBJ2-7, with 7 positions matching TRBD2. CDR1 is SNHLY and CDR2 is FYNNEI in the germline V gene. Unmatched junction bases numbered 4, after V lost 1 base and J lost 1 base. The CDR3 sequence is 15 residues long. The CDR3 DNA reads TGTGCCAGCAGTGAAGGGCCTAGCGGTTCCTACGAGCAGTACTTC. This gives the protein CASSEGPSGSYEQYF.

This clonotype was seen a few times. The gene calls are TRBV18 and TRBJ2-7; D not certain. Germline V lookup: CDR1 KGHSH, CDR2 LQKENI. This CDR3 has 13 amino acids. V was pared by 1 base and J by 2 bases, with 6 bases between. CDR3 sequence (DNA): TGTGCCAGCTCACCACGGGAACCCTACGAGCAGTACTTC. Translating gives CASSPREPYEQYF.

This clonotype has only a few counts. The DNA for the CDR3 is TGTGCCAGCAGCCAAGTAGTGGGACAGACTAGCTCCTACAATGAGCAGTTCTTC. This codes for CASSQVVGQTSSYNEQFF. The chain links TRBV3-1 to TRBJ2-1; a possible D gene is TRBD1 (7 bases). Germline CDR1 reads LGHDT; CDR2 reads YNNKEL (reference sequence). The length of the CDR3 is 18 residues. The ends were cut back, 1 base at V and 0 bases at J, with 16 bases in the middle.

As DNA, the CDR3 is TGTGCCAGCAGTGAGACAGGGGGGGCAAGCAATGAGCAGTTCTTC. Its translation is CASSETGGASNEQFF. V gene TRBV6-4 combines with J gene TRBJ2-1; 9 bases map to TRBD1. The CDR3 consists of 15 residues. Germline CDR1 and CDR2: MRHNA and SNTAGT. The ends lost 3 bases at V and 6 bases at J; junction bases unmatched: 6.

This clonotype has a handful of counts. CDR3 residues: CSATAESPYNEQFF. In nucleotides, the CDR3 is TGCAGTGCTACAGCGGAGTCCCCCTACAATGAGCAGTTCTTC. The chain combines TRBV20-1 with TRBJ2-1; the D gene is possibly TRBD2 (5 bases). Germline values: CDR1 DFQATT, CDR2 SNEGSKA (reference sequence). The CDR3 spans 14 residues. The germline V and J ends were trimmed by 4 bases and 2 bases, with 12 bases remaining between them.

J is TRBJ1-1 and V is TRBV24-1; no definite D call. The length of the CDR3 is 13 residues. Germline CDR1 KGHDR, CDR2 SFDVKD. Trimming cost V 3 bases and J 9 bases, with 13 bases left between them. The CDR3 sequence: CATSDPPHTKAFF. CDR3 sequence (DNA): TGTGCCACCAGTGATCCCCCGCACACGAAAGCTTTCTTT.

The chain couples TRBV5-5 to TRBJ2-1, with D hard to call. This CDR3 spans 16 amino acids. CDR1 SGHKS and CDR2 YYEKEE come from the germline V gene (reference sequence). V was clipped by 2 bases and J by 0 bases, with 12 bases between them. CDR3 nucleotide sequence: TGTGCCAGCAGCTTTCGTCGACAACTCTCCTACAATGAGCAGTTCTTC. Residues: CASSFRRQLSYNEQFF.

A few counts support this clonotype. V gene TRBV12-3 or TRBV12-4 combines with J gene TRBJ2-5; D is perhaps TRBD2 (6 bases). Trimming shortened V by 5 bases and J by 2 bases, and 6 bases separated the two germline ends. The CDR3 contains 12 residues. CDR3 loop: CASSAGQETQYF. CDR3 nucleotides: TGTGCCAGCAGTGCGGGGCAAGAGACCCAGTACTTC.

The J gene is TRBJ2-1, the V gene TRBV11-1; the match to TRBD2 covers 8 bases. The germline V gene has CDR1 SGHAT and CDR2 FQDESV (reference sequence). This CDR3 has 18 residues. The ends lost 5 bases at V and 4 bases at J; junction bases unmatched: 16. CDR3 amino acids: CASSPTRTREGHYNEQFF. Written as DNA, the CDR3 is TGTGCCAGCAGCCCTACAAGGACCCGGGAGGGCCATTACAATGAGCAGTTCTTC.

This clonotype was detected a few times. The CDR3 reads CSALTSGSHYEQYF. The CDR3 DNA reads as TGCAGTGCCCTTACTAGCGGGAGTCATTACGAGCAGTACTTC. The chain is built from TRBV20-1 and TRBJ2-7; 11 bases map to TRBD2. Trimming cost V 6 bases and J 4 bases; bases outside gene matches: 8. This CDR3 region has 14 residues. The germline CDR1 and CDR2 sequences are DFQATT and SNEGSKA (reference sequence).